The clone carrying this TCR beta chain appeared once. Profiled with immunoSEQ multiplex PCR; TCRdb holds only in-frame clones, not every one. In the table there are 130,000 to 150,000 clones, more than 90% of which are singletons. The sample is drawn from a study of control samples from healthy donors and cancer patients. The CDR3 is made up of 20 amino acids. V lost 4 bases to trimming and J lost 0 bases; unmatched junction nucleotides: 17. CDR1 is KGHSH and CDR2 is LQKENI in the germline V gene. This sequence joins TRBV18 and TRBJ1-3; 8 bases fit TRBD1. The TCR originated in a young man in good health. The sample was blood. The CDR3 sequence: CASSLFSLQDRDSSGNTIYF. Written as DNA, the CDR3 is TGTGCCAGCTCACTCTTTTCACTCCAGGACAGGGACAGCTCTGGAAACACCATATATTTT.